The 21 T cell receptor beta chains below were found in one sample sequenced in a study of cytomegalovirus exposure and HLA in healthy donors. A multiplex PCR was run with 60 Vbeta primers and 13 Jbeta primers. Method: immunoSEQ multiplex PCR; TCRdb's copy keeps in-frame clones and lacks some. The table lists roughly 150,000 clones, roughly 82% of them singletons. Sequenced: PBMCs. Every receptor here comes from a woman aged 45-65 years in good health and CMV-seropositive.

On this clone: The junction differs from germline at one of its ends, possibly a read error. The V gene is TRBV10-3, the J gene TRBJ2-1; a weak D match, TRBD1 (5 bases). The germline CDR1 and CDR2 sequences are ENHRY and SYGVKD. CDR3 length equals 17 residues. CDR3 sequence: CAISEARQGVGYDEQFF. As DNA, the CDR3 is TGTGCCATCAGTGAGGCTCGGCAGGGTGTAGGCTACGATGAGCAGTTCTTC.

This clone showed up many times. The chain recombines TRBV23-1 with TRBJ1-1; 8 bases are a match to TRBD1. TRBV23-1 is an ORF; its function is uncertain. The CDR3 is 17 residues long. V shed 6 bases and J 2 bases; nucleotides not matched to a gene: 14. CDR3 DNA sequence: TGCGCCAGCAGGAAGTACACAGGGGGGGCGATAAACACTGAAGCTTTCTTT. This sequence encodes CASRKYTGGAINTEAFF.

This chain joins TRBV9 and TRBJ1-1; D possibly corresponds to TRBD1 (6 bases). The CDR3 totals 12 residues. The germline V gene encodes CDR1 SGDLS and CDR2 YYNGEE. Between the trimmed V and J ends, which lost 4 bases and 3 bases, there was a span of 7 bases. CDR3 amino acids: CASSHRDTEAFF. CDR3 DNA sequence: TGTGCCAGCAGCCACAGGGACACTGAAGCTTTCTTT. Supplemented by reference TRBV9 and TRBJ1-1, the full variable domain reads DSGVTQTPKHLITATGQRVTLRCSPRSGDLSVYWYQQSLDQGLQFLIQYYNGEERAKGNILERFSAQQFPDLHSELNLSSLELGDSALYFCASSHRDTEAFFGQGTRLTVV.

This chain uses TRBV6-5 with TRBJ1-2; TRBD1 might be the D (5 bases). Looked up from germline, CDR1 is MNHEY and CDR2 is SVGAGI. The V end lost 6 bases, the J end lost 4 bases, and 9 bases lay between the germline ends. The CDR3 has 12 amino acids. The CDR3 protein is CASSRTGYGYTF. The CDR3, as DNA: TGTGCCAGCAGCCGAACAGGCTATGGCTACACCTTC.

The chain links TRBV15 to TRBJ1-3; 10 bases align to TRBD1. CDR3 length: 15 residues. Looked up from germline, CDR1 is LNHNV and CDR2 is YYDKDF (reference sequence). Trimming cost V 3 bases and J 4 bases; bases outside gene matches: 3. Here the CDR3 reads CATSRRQGAGNTIYF. The CDR3 bases are TGTGCCACCAGCAGGAGACAGGGGGCCGGAAACACCATATATTTT.

On this clone itself: One end of the junction is discordant with germline, which a read error may explain. The V gene is TRBV2, the J gene TRBJ2-5; 8 bases are shared with TRBD1. CDR1 and CDR2 from the germline V gene are SNHLY and FYNNEI. There are 14 residues in the CDR3. CDR3 sequence reads: CASTEQGELETQYF. CDR3 bases: TGTGCCAGCACTGAACAGGGGGAGCTAGAGACCCAGTACTTC.

V gene TRBV19 combines with J gene TRBJ1-1; no reliable D call. The CDR3 runs 13 residues. Germline assignment: CDR1 LNHDA and CDR2 SQIVND (reference sequence). The V end lost 2 bases, the J end lost 2 bases, and 6 bases lay between the germline ends. The CDR3 sequence: CASSIPGNTEAFF. In DNA form, the CDR3 reads TGTGCCAGTAGTATACCAGGAAACACTGAAGCTTTCTTT.

The chain has TRBV4-1 and TRBJ2-1; 10 bases map to TRBD2. Germline assignment: CDR1 MGHRA and CDR2 YSYEKL. Losses at the gene ends were 4 bases for V and 4 bases for J; bases not matched to a gene: 7. This CDR3 is built from 16 residues. CDR3: CASSRSSGGPYNEQFF. The CDR3 nucleotides are TGCGCCAGCAGCCGATCTAGCGGGGGACCATACAATGAGCAGTTCTTC.

This chain uses TRBV7-2 with TRBJ1-1; D perhaps matches TRBD1 (6 bases). V lost 6 bases and J 1 base, leaving 12 bases between the germline ends. The germline V gene encodes CDR1 SGHTA and CDR2 FQGNSA. The CDR3 runs to 14 residues. CDR3 in DNA: TGTGCCAGCAGTCAGGGACAATGGAACACTGAAGCTTTCTTT. Translation gives CASSQGQWNTEAFF.

The chain uses TRBV7-9 and TRBJ2-3; a weak D match, TRBD1 (6 bases). Between the trimmed V and J ends, which lost 1 base and 4 bases, there was a span of 15 bases. This CDR3 is built from 16 residues. In germline, CDR1 is SEHNR, CDR2 FQNEAQ (reference sequence). The CDR3 bases are TGTGCCAGCAGCTTAGATCTGGGGGCAGGGGCAGATACGCAGTATTTT. It encodes CASSLDLGAGADTQYF.

This chain uses TRBV27 with TRBJ2-7; 11 bases agree with TRBD2. The CDR3 is made up of 14 amino acids. After removal of 5 bases from V and 2 bases from J, the junction contained 2 bases not matched to a gene. The germline V gene has CDR1 MNHEY and CDR2 SMNVEV (reference sequence). CDR3 loop: CASSATSGAYEQYF. The DNA for the CDR3 is TGTGCCAGCAGTGCGACTAGCGGGGCCTACGAGCAGTACTTC.

The chain is built from TRBV19 and TRBJ2-7, with D tentatively TRBD2 (5 bases). CDR1 is LNHDA, CDR2 SQIVND, per germline (reference sequence). The CDR3 length is 12 residues. V lost 3 bases to trimming and J lost 5 bases, with 8 bases between them. For the CDR3, the DNA is TGTGCCAGTAGTATGCCCGGGGACGAGCAGTACTTC. Translating gives CASSMPGDEQYF.

For the CDR3, the DNA is TGTGCCAGCAGTGAAGCGAGGACAGGGCTCAATCAGCCCCAGCATTTT. This codes for CASSEARTGLNQPQHF. The V and J genes are TRBV6-1 and TRBJ1-5; 8 bases map to TRBD1. Germline trimming cut 0 bases from V and 3 bases from J; bases unmatched to any gene: 4. The CDR3 sequence is 16 residues long. Germline CDR1 MNHNS, CDR2 SASEGT.

V is TRBV5-1 and J is TRBJ1-2; D is unresolved. Germline V gene data show CDR1 as SGHRS and CDR2 as YFSETQ. V was clipped by 1 base and J by 8 bases, with 9 bases between them. The CDR3 contains 12 residues. The CDR3: CASSLSEGGYTF. The CDR3 DNA reads TGCGCCAGCAGCTTGAGTGAGGGCGGCTACACCTTC.

J is TRBJ1-1 and V is TRBV10-3; TRBD1 matches 7 bases. Germline V lookup: CDR1 ENHRY, CDR2 SYGVKD. Losses at the gene ends were 6 bases for V and 3 bases for J; bases not matched to a gene: 4. CDR3 length: 13 residues. The CDR3 nucleotides read TGTGCCATCAGACAGGGGTGGGACACTGAAGCTTTCTTT. Translation: CAIRQGWDTEAFF.

The chain carries TRBV18 and TRBJ1-5, with D unclear. Germline CDR1 and CDR2: KGHSH and LQKENI. CDR3 length: 13 amino acids. The V end was cut by 2 bases, the J end by 5 bases, with 7 bases between. As DNA, the CDR3 is TGTGCCAGCTCACCAAGCGGGGATCAGCCCCAGCATTTT. Translation gives CASSPSGDQPQHF. The entire variable domain, with the rest obtained from reference TRBV18 and TRBJ1-5, is as follows: NAGVMQNPRHLVRRRGQEARLRCSPMKGHSHVYWYRQLPEEGLKFMVYLQKENIIDESGMPKERFSAEFPKEGPSILRIQQVVRGDSAAYFCASSPSGDQPQHFGDGTRLSIL.

The chain combines TRBV6-1 with TRBJ2-3, with a weak D call TRBD1 (5 bases). V gave up 5 bases and J gave up 7 bases, with 16 bases separating them. The CDR3 has 14 amino acids. The germline CDR1 and CDR2 sequences are MNHNS and SASEGT. The CDR3 nucleotides are TGTGCCAGCAGTTCTCCCGGACACCGGAATACGCAGTATTTT. This encodes CASSSPGHRNTQYF.

This sequence joins TRBV6-6 and TRBJ2-1; D may be TRBD1 (6 bases). The CDR3 is made up of 14 amino acids. Looked up from germline, CDR1 is MNHNY and CDR2 is SVGAGI (reference sequence). V was cut by 5 bases and J by 2 bases, with 10 bases left in between. CDR3 coding DNA: TGTGCCAGCAGTCCCAGGGGTACCTACAATGAGCAGTTCTTC. Its protein product is CASSPRGTYNEQFF.

The genes are TRBV4-2 and TRBJ1-4; possibly TRBD1 for D (6 bases). The V gene lost 1 base and the J gene lost 4 bases, with 13 bases spanning the gap. Germline values: CDR1 LGHNA, CDR2 YNFKEQ. This CDR3 is built from 16 residues. CDR3 in amino acids: CASSQGGGQFNEKLFF. In DNA form, the CDR3 reads TGTGCCAGCAGCCAAGGGGGTGGACAGTTTAATGAAAAACTGTTTTTT.

CDR3 amino acids: CASSLRTGITEAFF. The CDR3 nucleotides read TGTGCCAGCAGCCTTAGGACAGGGATCACTGAAGCTTTCTTT. The chain joins TRBV14 to TRBJ1-1; TRBD1 matches at 8 bases. CDR1 is SGHDN, CDR2 FVKESK, per germline. This CDR3 spans 14 amino acids. V trimming: 4 bases; J trimming: 4 bases; junction bases outside the gene matches: 5.

The chain uses TRBV9 and TRBJ1-2, with D tentatively TRBD1 (5 bases). The CDR3 covers 12 residues. V lost 3 bases and J lost 10, with 13 bases in between. Germline CDR1 is SGDLS and CDR2 is YYNGEE. CDR3 nucleotide sequence: TGTGCCAGCAGCGCCCAGGGAATTGACTACACCTTC. It is translated as CASSAQGIDYTF.